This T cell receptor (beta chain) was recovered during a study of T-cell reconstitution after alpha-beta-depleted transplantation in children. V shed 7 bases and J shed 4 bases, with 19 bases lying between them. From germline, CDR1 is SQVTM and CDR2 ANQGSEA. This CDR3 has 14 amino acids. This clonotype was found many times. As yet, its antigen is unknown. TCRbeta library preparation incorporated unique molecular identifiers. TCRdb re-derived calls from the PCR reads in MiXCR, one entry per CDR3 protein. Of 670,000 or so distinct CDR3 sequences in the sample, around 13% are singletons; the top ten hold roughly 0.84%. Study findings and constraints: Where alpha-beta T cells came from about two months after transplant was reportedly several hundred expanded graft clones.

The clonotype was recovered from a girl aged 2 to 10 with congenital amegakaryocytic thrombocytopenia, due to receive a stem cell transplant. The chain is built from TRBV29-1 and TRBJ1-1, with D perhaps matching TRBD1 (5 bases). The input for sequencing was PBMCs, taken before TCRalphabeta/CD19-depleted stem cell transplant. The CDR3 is CSGGGGDYTTEAFF. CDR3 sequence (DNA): TGCAGCGGGGGGGGTGGGGACTACACCACTGAAGCTTTCTTT.